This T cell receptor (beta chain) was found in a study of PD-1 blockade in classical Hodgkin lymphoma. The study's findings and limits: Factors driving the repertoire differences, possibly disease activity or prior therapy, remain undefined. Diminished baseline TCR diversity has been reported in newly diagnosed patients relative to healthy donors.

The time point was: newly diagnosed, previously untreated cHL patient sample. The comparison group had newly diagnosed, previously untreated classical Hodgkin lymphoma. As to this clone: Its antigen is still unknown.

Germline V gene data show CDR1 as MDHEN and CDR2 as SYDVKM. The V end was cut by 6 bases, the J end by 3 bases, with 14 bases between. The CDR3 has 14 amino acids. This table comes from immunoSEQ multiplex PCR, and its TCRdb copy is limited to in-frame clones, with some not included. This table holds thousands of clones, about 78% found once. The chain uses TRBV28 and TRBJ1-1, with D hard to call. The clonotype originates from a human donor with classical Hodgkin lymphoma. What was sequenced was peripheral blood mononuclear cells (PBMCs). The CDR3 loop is CASRPSELHTEAFF. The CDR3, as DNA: TGTGCCAGCAGACCATCCGAATTGCACACTGAAGCTTTCTTT.